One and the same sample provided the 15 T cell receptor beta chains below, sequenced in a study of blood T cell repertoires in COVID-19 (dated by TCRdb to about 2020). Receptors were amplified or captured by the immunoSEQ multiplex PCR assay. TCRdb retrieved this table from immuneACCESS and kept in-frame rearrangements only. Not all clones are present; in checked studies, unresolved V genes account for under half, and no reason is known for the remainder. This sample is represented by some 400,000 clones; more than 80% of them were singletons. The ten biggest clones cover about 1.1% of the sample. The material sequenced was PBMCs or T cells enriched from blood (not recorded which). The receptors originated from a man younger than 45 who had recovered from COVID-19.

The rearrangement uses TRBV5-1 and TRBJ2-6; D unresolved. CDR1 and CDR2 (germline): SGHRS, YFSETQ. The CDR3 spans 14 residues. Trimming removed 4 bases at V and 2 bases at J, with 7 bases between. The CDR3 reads CASSPPTGANVLTF. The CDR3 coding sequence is TGCGCCAGCAGCCCCCCCACTGGGGCCAACGTCCTGACTTTC.

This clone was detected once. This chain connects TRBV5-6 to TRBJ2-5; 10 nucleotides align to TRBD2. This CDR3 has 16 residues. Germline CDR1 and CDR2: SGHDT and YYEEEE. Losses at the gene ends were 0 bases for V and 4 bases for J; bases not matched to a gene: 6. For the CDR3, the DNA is TGTGCCAGCAGCTTGGAATCGGGACTAGCGAGAGAGACCCAGTACTTC. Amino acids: CASSLESGLARETQYF.

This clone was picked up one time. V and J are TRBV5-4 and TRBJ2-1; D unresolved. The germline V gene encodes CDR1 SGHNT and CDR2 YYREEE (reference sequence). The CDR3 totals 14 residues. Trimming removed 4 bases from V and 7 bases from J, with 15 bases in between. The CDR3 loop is CASSPDSRTNEQFF. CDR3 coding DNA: TGTGCCAGCAGCCCTGACTCGCGTACTAATGAGCAGTTCTTC.

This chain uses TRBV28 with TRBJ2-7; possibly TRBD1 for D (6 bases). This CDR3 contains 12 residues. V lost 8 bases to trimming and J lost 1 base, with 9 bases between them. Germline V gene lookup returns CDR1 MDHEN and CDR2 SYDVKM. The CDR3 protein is CASEGVSYEQYF. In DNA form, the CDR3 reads TGTGCCAGCGAGGGGGTGTCCTACGAGCAGTACTTC.

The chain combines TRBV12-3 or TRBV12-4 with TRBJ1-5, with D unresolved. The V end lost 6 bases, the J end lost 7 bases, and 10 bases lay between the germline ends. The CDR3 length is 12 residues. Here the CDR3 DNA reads TGTGCCAGCAGGTACACCGGGCAGCCCCAGCATTTT. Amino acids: CASRYTGQPQHF.

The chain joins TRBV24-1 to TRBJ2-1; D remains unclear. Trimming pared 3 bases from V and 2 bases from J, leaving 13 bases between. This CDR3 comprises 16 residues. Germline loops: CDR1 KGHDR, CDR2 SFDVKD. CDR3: CATSDALAYTYNEQFF. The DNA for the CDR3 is TGTGCCACCAGTGATGCATTGGCTTATACCTACAATGAGCAGTTCTTC.

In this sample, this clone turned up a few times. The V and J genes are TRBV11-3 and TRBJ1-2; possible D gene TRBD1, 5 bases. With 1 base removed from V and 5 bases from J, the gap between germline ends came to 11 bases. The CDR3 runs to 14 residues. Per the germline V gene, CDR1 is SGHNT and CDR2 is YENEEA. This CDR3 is CASSLVGAGYGYTF. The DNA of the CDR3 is TGTGCCAGCAGCTTAGTAGGGGCAGGGTATGGCTACACCTTC.

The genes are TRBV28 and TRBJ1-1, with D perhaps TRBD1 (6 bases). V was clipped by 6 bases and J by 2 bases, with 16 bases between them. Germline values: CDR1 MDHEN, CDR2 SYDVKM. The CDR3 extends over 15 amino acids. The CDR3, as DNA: TGTGCCAGCAGCCGACGGGACACTTTTAACACTGAAGCTTTCTTT. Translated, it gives CASSRRDTFNTEAFF.

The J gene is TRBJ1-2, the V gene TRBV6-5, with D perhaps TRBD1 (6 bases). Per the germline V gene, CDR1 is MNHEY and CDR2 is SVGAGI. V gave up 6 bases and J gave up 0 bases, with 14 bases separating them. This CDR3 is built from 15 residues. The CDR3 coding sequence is TGTGCCAGCAGCTCGCCGGGACATTCTAACTATGGCTACACCTTC. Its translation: CASSSPGHSNYGYTF.

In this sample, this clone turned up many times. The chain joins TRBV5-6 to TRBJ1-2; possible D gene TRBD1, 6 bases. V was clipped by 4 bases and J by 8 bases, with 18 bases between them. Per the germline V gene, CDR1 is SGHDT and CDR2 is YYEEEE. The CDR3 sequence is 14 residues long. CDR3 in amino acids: CASSPRGGRRGYTF. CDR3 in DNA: TGTGCCAGCAGCCCAAGGGGGGGCCGACGAGGCTACACCTTC.

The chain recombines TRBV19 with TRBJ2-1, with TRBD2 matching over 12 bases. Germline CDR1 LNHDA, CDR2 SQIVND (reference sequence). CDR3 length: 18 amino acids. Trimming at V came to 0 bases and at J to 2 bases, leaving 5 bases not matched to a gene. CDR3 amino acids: CASSIEGGLAGAYNEQFF. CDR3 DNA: TGTGCCAGTAGTATAGAGGGGGGACTAGCGGGCGCCTACAATGAGCAGTTCTTC.

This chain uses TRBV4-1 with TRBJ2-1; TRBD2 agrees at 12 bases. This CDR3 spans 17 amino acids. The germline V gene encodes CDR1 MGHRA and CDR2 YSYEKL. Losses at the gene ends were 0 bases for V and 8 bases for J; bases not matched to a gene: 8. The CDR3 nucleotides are TGCGCCAGCAGCCAAGATTCAGGACTAGCGGGGAGAGATGAGCAGTTCTTC. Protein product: CASSQDSGLAGRDEQFF.

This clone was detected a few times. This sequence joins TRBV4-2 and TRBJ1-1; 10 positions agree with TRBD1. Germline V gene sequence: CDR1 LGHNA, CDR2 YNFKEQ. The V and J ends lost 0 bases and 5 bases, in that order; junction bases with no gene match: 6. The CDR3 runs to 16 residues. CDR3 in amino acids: CASSQEGQGSRTEAFF. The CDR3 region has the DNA TGTGCCAGCAGCCAAGAGGGACAGGGGTCCCGAACTGAAGCTTTCTTT.

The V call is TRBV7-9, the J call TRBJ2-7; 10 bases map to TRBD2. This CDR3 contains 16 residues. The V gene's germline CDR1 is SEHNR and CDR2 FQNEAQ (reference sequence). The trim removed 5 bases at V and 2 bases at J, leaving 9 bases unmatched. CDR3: CASSPYTSGDTYEQYF. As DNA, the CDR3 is TGTGCCAGCAGCCCATATACTAGCGGGGATACCTACGAGCAGTACTTC.

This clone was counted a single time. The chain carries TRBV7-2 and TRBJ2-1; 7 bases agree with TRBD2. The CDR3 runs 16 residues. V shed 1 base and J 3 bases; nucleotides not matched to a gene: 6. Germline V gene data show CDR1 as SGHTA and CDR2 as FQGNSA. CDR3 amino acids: CASSLVTGGFYNEQFF. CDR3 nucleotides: TGTGCCAGCAGCTTAGTCACGGGAGGCTTCTACAATGAGCAGTTCTTC.